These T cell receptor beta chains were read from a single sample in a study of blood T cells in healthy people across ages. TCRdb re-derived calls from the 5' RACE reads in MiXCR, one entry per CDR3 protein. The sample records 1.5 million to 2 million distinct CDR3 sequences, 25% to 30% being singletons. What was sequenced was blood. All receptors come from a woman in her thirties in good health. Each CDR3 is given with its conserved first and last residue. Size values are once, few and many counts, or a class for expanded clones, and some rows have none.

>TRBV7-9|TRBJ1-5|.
CASSLVGVSPQHF
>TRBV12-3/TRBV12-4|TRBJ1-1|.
CASSLLSNTEAFF
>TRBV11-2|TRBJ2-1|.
CASRPGPRDEQFF
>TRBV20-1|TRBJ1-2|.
CSAEAQEGYGYTF
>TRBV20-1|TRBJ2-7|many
CSARGGLLRGAYEQYF
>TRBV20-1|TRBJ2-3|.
CSASARPRTSGDTDTQYF
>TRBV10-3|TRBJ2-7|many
CAISLSGGSSYEQYF
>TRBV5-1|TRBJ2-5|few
CASSLAGGSRQETQYF
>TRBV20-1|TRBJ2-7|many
CSARGPYEQYF
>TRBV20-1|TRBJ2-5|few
CSAVPGQTQETQYF
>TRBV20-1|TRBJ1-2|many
CSATANGDGYTF
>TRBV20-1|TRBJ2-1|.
CSAALTSNSYNEQFF
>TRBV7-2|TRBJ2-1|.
CASSPMLTGHNEQFF
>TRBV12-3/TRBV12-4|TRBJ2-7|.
CAGRGISYEQYF
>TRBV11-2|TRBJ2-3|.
CASSSLTIQTGGRPRNTDTQYF
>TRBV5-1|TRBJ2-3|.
CASSLGPKSTDTQYF
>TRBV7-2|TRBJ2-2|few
CASSSSQTLTGELFF
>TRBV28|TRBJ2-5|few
CASKFSGNVLETQYF
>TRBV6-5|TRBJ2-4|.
CASEGVSKSGKNIQYF
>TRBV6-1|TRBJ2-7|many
CASSPPPGQVLYEQYF
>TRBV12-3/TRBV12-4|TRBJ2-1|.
CASSSPSAGVYNEQFF
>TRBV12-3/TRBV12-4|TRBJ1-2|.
CASSFGDLGYTF
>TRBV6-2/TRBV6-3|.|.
CATKRGPLEQYF
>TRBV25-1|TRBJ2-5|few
CASSTGTGETQYF
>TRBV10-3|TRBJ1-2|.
CAISAEPSYGYTF
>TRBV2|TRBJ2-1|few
CASSPEGKQFF
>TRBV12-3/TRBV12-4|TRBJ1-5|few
CASSFPERVHSNQPQHF
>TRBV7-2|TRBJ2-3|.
CASRVTEPADTQYF
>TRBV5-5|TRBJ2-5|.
CASSLAENGEGETQYF
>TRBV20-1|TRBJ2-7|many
CSATDGRLAGGEQYF
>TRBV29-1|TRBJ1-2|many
CSVEGDGGYTF
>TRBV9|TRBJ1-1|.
CASSDGIGLNTEAFF
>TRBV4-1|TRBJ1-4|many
CASSQDHFGGKLFF
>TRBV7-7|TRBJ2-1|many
CASSLDPGHNEQFF
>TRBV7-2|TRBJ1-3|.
CASSTRTGGGNTIYF
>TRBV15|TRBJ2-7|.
CATSPQGWGGRYEQYF
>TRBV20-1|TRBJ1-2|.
CSATKGPTSHGYTF
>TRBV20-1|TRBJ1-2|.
CSARHPIGGGYTF
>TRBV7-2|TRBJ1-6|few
CASSQAGGRNSPLHF
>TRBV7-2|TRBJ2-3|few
CAGSLDRSTDTQYF
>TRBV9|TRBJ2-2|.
CASSASLHTGELFF
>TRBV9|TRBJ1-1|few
CASSVELTTEAFF
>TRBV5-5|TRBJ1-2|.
CASSLGVDRVDGYTF
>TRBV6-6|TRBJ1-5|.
CAGSYSGQGNQPQHF
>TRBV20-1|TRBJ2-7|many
CSARPQLGGTYEQYF
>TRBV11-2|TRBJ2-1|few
CASSLRGGINYNEQFF
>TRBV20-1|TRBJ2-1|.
CSARGTIYNEQFF
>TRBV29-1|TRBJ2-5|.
CNVVPGGETQYF